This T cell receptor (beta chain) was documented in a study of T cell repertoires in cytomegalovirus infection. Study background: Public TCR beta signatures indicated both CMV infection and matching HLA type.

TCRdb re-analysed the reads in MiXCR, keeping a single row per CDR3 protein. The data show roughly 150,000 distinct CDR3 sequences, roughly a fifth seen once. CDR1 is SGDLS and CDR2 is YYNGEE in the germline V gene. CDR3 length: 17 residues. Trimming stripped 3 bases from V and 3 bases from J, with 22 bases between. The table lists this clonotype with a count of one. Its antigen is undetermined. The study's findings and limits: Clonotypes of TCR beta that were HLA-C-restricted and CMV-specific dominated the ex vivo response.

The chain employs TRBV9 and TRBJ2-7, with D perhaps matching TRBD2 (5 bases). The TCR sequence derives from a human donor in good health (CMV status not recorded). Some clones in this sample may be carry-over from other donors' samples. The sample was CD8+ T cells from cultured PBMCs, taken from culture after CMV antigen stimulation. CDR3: CASSGTRDQLPLYEQYF. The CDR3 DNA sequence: TGTGCCAGCAGCGGTACTAGGGATCAACTCCCTCTCTACGAGCAGTACTTC. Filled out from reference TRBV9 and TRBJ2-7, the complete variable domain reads DSGVTQTPKHLITATGQRVTLRCSPRSGDLSVYWYQQSLDQGLQFLIQYYNGEERAKGNILERFSAQQFPDLHSELNLSSLELGDSALYFCASSGTRDQLPLYEQYFGPGTRLTVT.